This T cell receptor beta chain was profiled in a study of T-cell reconstitution after alpha-beta-depleted transplantation in children (dated by TCRdb to the mid-2010s). For context, the study as a whole: T-cell immune reconstitution after TCRalphabeta/CD19-depleted allogeneic hematopoietic cell transplantation in children was quantitatively tracked in the study by means of TCR repertoire profiling.

Library construction relied on PCR. Sequencing instrument: Illumina HiSeq 2500. To normalize quantification of the TCRbeta repertoire, the TCR libraries were built with molecular barcoding that relied on unique molecular identifiers. TCRdb reworked the public reads: Q25 trimming with fastp, MiXCR clone assembly, productive beta chains retained. Rows merge per CDR3 protein into single entries with the most common DNA and genes. In this sample the table shows fewer than 400,000 distinct CDR3 sequences, around 21% of which occur a single time. The ten biggest clones cover around 4% of the sample. Trimmed from V: 7 bases; trimmed from J: 2 bases; junction bases lacking a gene match: 5. Reading the germline V gene gives CDR1 SGHAT and CDR2 FQNNGV. Reading from cysteine to phenylalanine, the CDR3 counts 14 amino acids. CDR3 DNA is the only sequence kept; it has 42 bases, read in frame from the first base.

A remark on this clonotype: What antigen it recognizes has not been identified. No quality values exist for individual bases; no much larger clone is one base distant.

Sequencing was performed on PBMCs from the stem cell graft donor, taken from the stem cell graft. This clonotype was obtained from a human donor who donated a stem cell graft to a child with acute myeloid leukemia. The chain is made from TRBV11-2 and TRBJ2-7; the central 10 bases match TRBD1. The CDR3 protein sequence reads: CASTSGTGAYEQYF. The DNA sequence is TGTGCCAGCACCTCGGGGACAGGGGCCTACGAGCAGTACTTC.